This TCR beta chain was identified during a study of cytomegalovirus exposure and HLA in healthy donors. General observations from the study: In a later analysis, TCR association rates varied by HLA locus: DRB1 most, HLA-C fewest. High specificity and sensitivity for cytomegalovirus status were reported for the classifier.

A multiplex PCR was run with 60 Vbeta primers and 13 Jbeta primers. Generated by immunoSEQ multiplex PCR, the TCRdb table keeps only in-frame clones and is missing some. The sample lists approximately 140,000 clones, 70% to 85% occurring once. As concerns this clone: Its antigen remains unidentified.

The TCR comes from a man aged 45-65 years in good health and CMV-seronegative. Sequenced input: PBMCs.

CDR3 protein: CASRRDLNYGYTF. CDR3 bases: TGTGCCAGCAGGAGAGACTTGAACTATGGCTACACCTTC. The gene calls are TRBV27 and TRBJ1-2; no firm D call. Germline V gene sequence: CDR1 MNHEY, CDR2 SMNVEV (reference sequence). There are 13 residues in the CDR3. V was cut by 6 bases and J by 2 bases, with 10 bases left in between.